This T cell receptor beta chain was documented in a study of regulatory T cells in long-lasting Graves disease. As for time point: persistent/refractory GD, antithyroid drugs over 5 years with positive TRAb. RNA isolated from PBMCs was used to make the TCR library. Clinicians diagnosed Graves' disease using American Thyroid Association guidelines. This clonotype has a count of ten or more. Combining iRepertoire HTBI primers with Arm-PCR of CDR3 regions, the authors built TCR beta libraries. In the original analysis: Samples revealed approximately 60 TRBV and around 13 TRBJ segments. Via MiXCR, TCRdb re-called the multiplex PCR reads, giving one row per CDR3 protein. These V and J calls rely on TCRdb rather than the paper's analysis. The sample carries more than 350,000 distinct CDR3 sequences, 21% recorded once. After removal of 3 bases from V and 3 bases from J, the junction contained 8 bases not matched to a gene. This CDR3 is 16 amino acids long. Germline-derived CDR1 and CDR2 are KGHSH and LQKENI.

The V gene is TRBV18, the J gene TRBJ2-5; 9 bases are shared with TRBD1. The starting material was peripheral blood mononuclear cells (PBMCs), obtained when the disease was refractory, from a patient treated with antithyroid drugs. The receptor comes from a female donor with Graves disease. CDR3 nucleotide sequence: TGTGCCAGCTCACCCAGGACAGGGGTGGAGGAAGAGACCCAGTACTTC. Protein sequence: CASSPRTGVEEETQYF.